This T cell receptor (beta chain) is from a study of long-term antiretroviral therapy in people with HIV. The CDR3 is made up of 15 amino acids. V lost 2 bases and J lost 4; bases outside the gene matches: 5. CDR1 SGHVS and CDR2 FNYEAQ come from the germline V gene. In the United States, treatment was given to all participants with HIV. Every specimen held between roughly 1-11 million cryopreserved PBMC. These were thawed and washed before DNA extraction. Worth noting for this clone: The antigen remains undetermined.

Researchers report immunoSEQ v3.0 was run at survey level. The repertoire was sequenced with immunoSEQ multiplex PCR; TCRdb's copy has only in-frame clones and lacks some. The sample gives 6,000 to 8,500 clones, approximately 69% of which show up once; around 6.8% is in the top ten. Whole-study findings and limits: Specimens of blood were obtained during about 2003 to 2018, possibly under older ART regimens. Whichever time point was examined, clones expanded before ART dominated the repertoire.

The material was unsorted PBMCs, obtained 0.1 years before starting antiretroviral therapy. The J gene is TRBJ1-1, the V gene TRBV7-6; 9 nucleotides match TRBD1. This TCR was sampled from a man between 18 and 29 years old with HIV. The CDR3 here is CASSLTTGGGTEAFF. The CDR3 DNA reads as TGTGCCAGCAGCTTAACGACAGGGGGAGGCACTGAAGCTTTCTTT.